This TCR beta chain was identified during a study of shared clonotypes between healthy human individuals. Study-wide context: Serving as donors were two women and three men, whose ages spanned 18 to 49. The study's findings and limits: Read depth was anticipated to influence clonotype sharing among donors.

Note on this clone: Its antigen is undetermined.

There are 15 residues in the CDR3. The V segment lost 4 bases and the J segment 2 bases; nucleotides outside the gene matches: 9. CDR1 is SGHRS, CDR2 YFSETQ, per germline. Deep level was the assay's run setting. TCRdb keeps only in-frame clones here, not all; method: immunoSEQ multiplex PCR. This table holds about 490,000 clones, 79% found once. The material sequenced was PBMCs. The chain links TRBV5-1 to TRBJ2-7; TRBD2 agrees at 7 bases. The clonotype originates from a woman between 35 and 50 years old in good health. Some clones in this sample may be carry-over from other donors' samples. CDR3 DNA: TGCGCCAGCAGCCCGGGGGGAGGAGACACCTACGAGCAGTACTTC. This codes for CASSPGGGDTYEQYF. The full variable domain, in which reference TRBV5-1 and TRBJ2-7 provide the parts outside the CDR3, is KAGVTQTPRYLIKTRGQQVTLSCSPISGHRSVSWYQQTPGQGLQFLFEYFSETQRNKGNFPGRFSGRQFSNSRSEMNVSTLELGDSALYLCASSPGGGDTYEQYFGPGTRLTVT.